This T cell receptor beta chain derives from a study of shared clonotypes between healthy human individuals. As for the study in general: Each donor had three CD4 naive, three CD4 memory, two CD8 naive and one CD8 memory plate. The study, taken as a whole, reports: The study found lower generation probabilities in non-shared clonotypes than in those shared by all four donors.

In replicate PCRs of sorted subsets, 150 to 200 ng DNA, some 28,000 T cell genomes, was used. The repertoire was sequenced with immunoSEQ multiplex PCR; TCRdb's copy has only in-frame clones and lacks some. The table shows roughly 400,000 clones, with 95% to 97% occurring only once. Germline lookup yields CDR1 MNHNS and CDR2 SASEGT. This CDR3 region has 12 residues. Deletions cut 4 bases from V and 4 bases from J, with 5 bases between. Each CD8 memory set brought CD45RO+ cells together with CCR7-negative CD45RA+ TemRA cells. Notes on this clone: The antigen is undetermined.

The receptor was isolated from a man younger than 40 in good health. The chain recombines TRBV6-1 with TRBJ2-1; D unresolved. The sequenced sample consisted of memory CD8+ T cells sorted from blood. Indicated subset: CD45RO+ cells pooled with CCR7-negative TemRA cells. The CDR3 DNA sequence: TGTGCCAGCAGTGGGAATTACAATGAGCAGTTCTTC. Its translation: CASSGNYNEQFF.